The present T cell receptor beta chain was sequenced within a study of technical replicates of blood from a few donors. The CDR3 extends over 16 amino acids. Germline V CDR1 and CDR2: MNHEY, SVGAGI. Unmatched junction bases numbered 6, after V lost 0 bases and J lost 7 bases. The data were produced by immunoSEQ multiplex PCR, yet TCRdb's version contains in-frame clones alone and is incomplete. The sample records tens of thousands of clones, approximately 93% being singletons. The sequenced sample consisted of T cells isolated from PBMCs. This chain uses TRBV6-5 with TRBJ2-2, with 9 bases matching TRBD2. This TCR was sampled from a human donor in good health. The chain's CDR3 is CASSYSIAGGGGELFF. For the CDR3, the DNA is TGTGCCAGCAGTTACTCGATTGCGGGAGGGGGCGGGGAGCTGTTTTTT.